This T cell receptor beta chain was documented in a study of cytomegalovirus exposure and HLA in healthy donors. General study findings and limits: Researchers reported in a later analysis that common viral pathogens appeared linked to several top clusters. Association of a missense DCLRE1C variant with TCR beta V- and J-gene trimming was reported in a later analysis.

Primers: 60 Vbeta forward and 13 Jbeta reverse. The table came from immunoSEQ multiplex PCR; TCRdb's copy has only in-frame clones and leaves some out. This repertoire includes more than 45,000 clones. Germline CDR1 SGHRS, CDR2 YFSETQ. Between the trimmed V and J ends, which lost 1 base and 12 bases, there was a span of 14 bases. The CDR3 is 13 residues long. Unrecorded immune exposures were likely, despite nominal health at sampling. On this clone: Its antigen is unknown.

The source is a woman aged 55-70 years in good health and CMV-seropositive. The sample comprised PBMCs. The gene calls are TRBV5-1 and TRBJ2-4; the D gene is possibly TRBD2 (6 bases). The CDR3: CASSLTPGASQYF. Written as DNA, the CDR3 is TGCGCCAGCAGCTTGACCCCGGGAGCTAGTCAGTACTTC.